The next 21 T cell receptor beta chains were all read from a single sample in a study of PD-1 blockade in classical Hodgkin lymphoma. Exposure to brentuximab vedotin varied, and each patient had relapsed following autologous stem cell transplantation. Assay used: immunoSEQ multiplex PCR; TCRdb lists only in-frame clones, some missing. The data contain about 9,100 clones, roughly 90% of them singletons. Sample: peripheral blood mononuclear cells (PBMCs), taken at baseline. These receptors were taken from a human donor with classical Hodgkin lymphoma.

V is TRBV12-5 and J is TRBJ2-7, with unresolved D. The CDR3 is made up of 13 amino acids. Per the germline V gene, CDR1 is LGHNT and CDR2 is FRNRAP. Trimming removed 0 bases from V and 6 bases from J, with 9 bases in between. For the CDR3, the DNA is TGTGCTAGTGGTTTGGTAAATCTGGGCGAGCAGTACTTC. Its protein is CASGLVNLGEQYF.

This clone is a singleton in its sample. CDR3: CASSRYEQYF. CDR3 nucleotide sequence: TGTGCCAGCAGCCGGTACGAGCAGTACTTC. The V and J genes are TRBV2 and TRBJ2-7; D is ambiguous. CDR3 length: 10 residues. Germline loops: CDR1 SNHLY, CDR2 FYNNEI. Trimming stripped 6 bases from V and 4 bases from J, with 4 bases between.

The CDR3 coding sequence is TGCGCCAGCAGACTAGCCAAAAACATTCAGTACTTC. It translates to CASRLAKNIQYF. The V and J genes are TRBV10-1 and TRBJ2-4; D unresolved. The CDR3 contains 12 residues. The V end was cut by 6 bases, the J end by 0 bases, with 3 bases between. The germline gives CDR1 WNHNN, CDR2 SYGVQD (reference sequence).

V gene TRBV2 combines with J gene TRBJ1-5; TRBD1 aligns across 7 bases. J gave up 0 bases and V 2 bases, and 10 bases lay outside the gene matches. This CDR3 has 18 residues. Germline V lookup: CDR1 SNHLY, CDR2 FYNNEI. The CDR3 protein is CASSERGQSLYSNQPQHF. In DNA, the CDR3 is TGTGCCAGCAGTGAAAGGGGACAGAGCTTATATAGCAATCAGCCCCAGCATTTT.

The gene calls are TRBV2 and TRBJ1-4, with 7 nucleotides matching TRBD1. Unmatched junction bases numbered 6, after V lost 9 bases and J lost 8 bases. The CDR3 is made up of 12 amino acids. Germline V gives CDR1 SNHLY, CDR2 FYNNEI. The DNA for the CDR3 is TGTGCCAGGGGACAGAAACGAGAAAAACTGTTTTTT. It encodes CARGQKREKLFF.

V usage is TRBV18 and J usage is TRBJ1-5, with D possibly being TRBD1 (6 bases). CDR3 size: 13 residues. CDR1 is KGHSH and CDR2 is LQKENI in the germline V gene. The ends were cut back, 5 bases at V and 5 bases at J, with 10 bases in the middle. CDR3 region: CASSNREDQPQHF. The CDR3 DNA is TGTGCCAGCTCAAACAGGGAAGATCAGCCCCAGCATTTT.

This clone was observed once. CDR3: CASSPSWALAENIQYF. In DNA, the CDR3 is TGTGCCAGCAGCCCGTCCTGGGCACTAGCGGAAAACATTCAGTACTTC. The V call is TRBV16, the J call TRBJ2-4; 8 bases are shared with TRBD2. V shed 4 bases, J shed 5 bases, and the junction held 10 bases outside the gene matches. Per germline, CDR1 KGHSY and CDR2 FQNENV. The length of the CDR3 is 16 residues.

The chain links TRBV30 to TRBJ1-5; D is unclear. The CDR3 has 13 residues. CDR1 is GTSNPN and CDR2 is SVGIG in the germline V gene (reference sequence). CDR3 nucleotide sequence: TGTGCTGTAGGTACGGCAGGCAATCAGCCCCAGCATTTT. Translation gives CAVGTAGNQPQHF.

J is TRBJ2-7 and V is TRBV5-1; 9 bases map to TRBD1. Per the germline V gene, CDR1 is SGHRS and CDR2 is YFSETQ. CDR3 length equals 14 residues. Trimming at V came to 3 bases and at J to 2 bases, leaving 3 bases not matched to a gene. Here the CDR3 reads CASSWTGDAYEQYF. The CDR3 bases are TGCGCCAGCAGCTGGACAGGGGACGCCTACGAGCAGTACTTC.

This sequence joins TRBV9 and TRBJ2-1, with D unclear. The CDR3 is 13 residues long. Trimming stripped 4 bases from V and 5 bases from J, with 10 bases between. Germline CDR1 and CDR2: SGDLS and YYNGEE. CDR3 region: CASSRIGNNEQFF. CDR3 coding DNA: TGTGCCAGCAGCCGGATTGGGAACAATGAGCAGTTCTTC.

The table lists this clone with a count of one. V usage is TRBV25-1 and J usage is TRBJ1-1, with D hard to call. V lost 8 bases, J lost 4 bases, and 23 bases lay in between. The CDR3 contains 16 residues. CDR1 is MGHDK, CDR2 SYGVNS, per germline. DNA for the CDR3: TGTGCCAGCCTTGATGGATCTGACCCCCCGATCACTGAAGCTTTCTTT. Encoded protein: CASLDGSDPPITEAFF.

The chain recombines TRBV28 with TRBJ2-5; D perhaps matches TRBD1 (7 bases). Germline-derived CDR1 and CDR2 are MDHEN and SYDVKM. Deletions cut 6 bases from V and 5 bases from J, with 16 bases between. This CDR3 spans 14 amino acids. The CDR3 protein is CASSGGGGYETQYF. The CDR3 DNA reads TGTGCCAGCAGCGGAGGGGGCGGGTATGAGACCCAGTACTTC.

The chain couples TRBV6-5 to TRBJ1-2, with D tentatively TRBD1 (6 bases). From germline, CDR1 is MNHEY and CDR2 SVGAGI. This CDR3 region has 11 residues. The V and J ends lost 7 bases and 8 bases respectively, with 11 bases between them. CDR3 in amino acids: CASTGVQGYTF. CDR3 coding DNA: TGTGCCAGCACAGGGGTTCAGGGCTACACCTTC.

The chain joins TRBV25-1 to TRBJ1-3; TRBD1 agrees at 8 bases. V was clipped by 3 bases and J by 4 bases; unmatched bases: 5. The CDR3 runs 15 residues. Germline V gene lookup returns CDR1 MGHDK and CDR2 SYGVNS. CDR3 sequence reads: CASSDPGQAGNTIYF. CDR3 nucleotide sequence: TGTGCCAGCAGTGACCCGGGACAGGCCGGAAACACCATATATTTT.

The chain is built from TRBV15 and TRBJ1-5; unclear D gene. Between the trimmed V and J ends, which lost 1 base and 9 bases, there was a span of 16 bases. The CDR3 totals 15 residues. From germline, CDR1 is LNHNV and CDR2 YYDKDF (reference sequence). CDR3 protein: CATSRAGFGSGPQHF. DNA of the CDR3: TGTGCCACCAGCAGAGCAGGTTTTGGGTCGGGGCCCCAGCATTTT.

This clone was picked up one time. J is TRBJ1-5 and V is TRBV6-1; D is possibly TRBD1 (5 bases). The germline gives CDR1 MNHNS, CDR2 SASEGT. The V and J ends lost 9 bases and 5 bases respectively, with 17 bases between them. The CDR3 is 14 residues long. CDR3: CASGGGWVDQPQHF. The CDR3 DNA reads TGTGCCAGTGGGGGAGGGTGGGTTGATCAGCCCCAGCATTTT.

This sequence joins TRBV4-1 and TRBJ2-7; 10 bases map to TRBD1. The CDR3 sequence is 19 residues long. V was pared by 2 bases and J by 1 base, with 14 bases of the junction left unmatched. Germline V gene data show CDR1 as MGHRA and CDR2 as YSYEKL. Written as DNA, the CDR3 is TGCGCCAGCAGCCAAACCCGAGGGGGACAGGGGAGTGCGTCCTACGAGCAGTACTTC. It specifies CASSQTRGGQGSASYEQYF.

J is TRBJ1-4 and V is TRBV7-9; tentative D call: TRBD1 (5 bases). The CDR3 has 14 amino acids. V was pared by 5 bases and J by 10 bases, with 17 bases between. CDR1 is SEHNR, CDR2 FQNEAQ, per germline (reference sequence). The CDR3 sequence is CASSPQGFGGKLFF. The CDR3 DNA is TGTGCCAGCAGCCCACAAGGTTTCGGGGGAAAACTGTTTTTT.

The genes are TRBV7-9 and TRBJ2-3, with TRBD2 matching 8 bases. This CDR3 is 12 amino acids long. Trimming cost V 4 bases and J 14 bases; bases outside gene matches: 8. Germline loops: CDR1 SEHNR, CDR2 FQNEAQ (reference sequence). CDR3 protein: CASSSREAGVYF. The CDR3 DNA reads TGTGCCAGCAGCTCCCGCGAAGCGGGAGTGTATTTT. Complete variable domain (other parts from reference TRBV7-9 and TRBJ2-3): DTGVSQNPRHKITKRGQNVTFRCDPISEHNRLYWYRQTLGQGPEFLTYFQNEAQLEKSRLLSDRFSAERPKGSFSTLEIQRTEQGDSAMYLCASSSREAGVYFGPGTRLTVL.

The rearrangement links TRBV2 to TRBJ2-7, with 10 bases that match TRBD2. The length of the CDR3 is 15 residues. V was pared by 4 bases and J by 6 bases, with 9 bases of the junction left unmatched. Germline V gene lookup returns CDR1 SNHLY and CDR2 FYNNEI. The CDR3 DNA reads as TGTGCCAGCAGTGTAAGCGGGAGGGTATCCGGCGAGCAGTACTTC. Residues: CASSVSGRVSGEQYF.

This clone was seen more than once but under ten times. The chain couples TRBV11-2 to TRBJ1-2, with D perhaps matching TRBD1 (5 bases). Germline CDR1 and CDR2: SGHAT and FQNNGV. CDR3 size: 12 residues. With 5 bases removed from V and 8 bases from J, the gap between germline ends came to 12 bases. The CDR3 loop reads CASSQTVGGYTF. For the CDR3, the DNA is TGTGCCAGCAGCCAGACAGTTGGCGGCTACACCTTC.